What follows are 14 T cell receptor beta chains derived from one specimen sequenced in a study of tumor-infiltrating lymphocytes in primary liver carcinoma. Extraction also yielded germline DNA, while blood RNA was obtained from unsorted whole blood. The authors made TCR beta cDNA from 500 to 600 ng total RNA with a constant-region primer. Amplification in three nested multiplex PCR rounds with slightly modified ARM-PCR gave rise to TCR beta libraries. TRBV1-TRBV30 forward primers paired with a C-beta reverse primer were used in the first two PCR rounds, which ran approximately 10 cycles each. TCRdb reanalysed the multiplex PCR reads using MiXCR and keeps one entry per CDR3 protein. The sample yields 310,000 or so distinct CDR3 sequences, less than 75% seen once. Source material: peripheral blood. The receptors come from a man aged 35-49 years with primary liver carcinoma and hepatitis B virus infection.

In its sample, this clonotype was seen once. The chain employs TRBV28 and TRBJ2-7; tentative D call: TRBD2 (5 bases). Deletions cut 2 bases from V and 3 bases from J, with 14 bases between. Germline CDR1 reads MDHEN; CDR2 reads SYDVKM. CDR3 length: 15 residues. The CDR3 here is CASSLTHGNDYEQYF. In DNA form, the CDR3 reads TGTGCCAGCAGTTTAACCCACGGGAATGACTACGAGCAGTACTTC.

Details on this clonotype: At one end the junction does not follow the germline gene, possibly because of a read error. The chain recombines TRBV11-2 with TRBJ1-1, with D maybe TRBD1 (5 bases). The CDR3 is 13 amino acids. Germline V CDR1 and CDR2: SGHAT, FQNNGV. Here the CDR3 DNA reads TGTGCCAGCAGCTTAGAGAGGGGCACTGAATCTTTCTTT. Translated, it gives CASSLERGTESFF. The full variable domain, its missing parts supplied by reference TRBV11-2 and TRBJ1-1, is EAGVAQSPRYKIIEKRQSVAFWCNPISGHATLYWYQQILGQGPKLLIQFQNNGVVDDSQLPKDRFSAERLKGVDSTLKIQPAKLEDSAVYLCASSLERGTESFFGQGTRLTVV.

The rearrangement joins TRBV5-1 to TRBJ2-7; D uncertain. Germline values: CDR1 SGHRS, CDR2 YFSETQ. V was pared by 3 bases and J by 2 bases, with 9 bases between. The CDR3 loop spans 13 amino acids. CDR3 DNA sequence: TGCGCCAGCAGCTCAGCCTCCACCTACGAGCAGTACTTC. Translation: CASSSASTYEQYF.

This clonotype was seen just once. This may stem from a read error, because a much larger clone lies one nucleotide away. This is likely a read error, given that the CDR3 carries no conserved phenylalanine or tryptophan at its end. The V call is TRBV10-3, the J call TRBJ2-5; D is unclear. The J call may be mistaken, given a closer DNA end match to TRBJ2-1. CDR3 size: 12 residues. CDR1 is ENHRY, CDR2 SYGVKD, per germline. The CDR3 loop reads CAISEDRNEQFL. The DNA for the CDR3 is TGTGCCATCAGTGAGGATAGGAATGAGCAGTTCCTC.

The rearrangement joins TRBV7-2 to TRBJ2-2, with 7 positions matching TRBD1. The CDR3 is 15 residues long. The germline gives CDR1 SGHTA, CDR2 FQGNSA. V dropped 5 bases and J dropped 8; count of bases not matched to a gene: 11. DNA of the CDR3: TGTGCCAGCAGCCTCAAGCCCTGCAGGGGGGGGGAGCTGTTTTTT. Amino acids: CASSLKPCRGGELFF.

This clonotype came up a few times. A much larger clone lies a single base off, so this may be a read error. V usage is TRBV5-5 and J usage is TRBJ2-5; 7 bases map to TRBD1. CDR1 is SGHKS, CDR2 YYEKEE, per germline (reference sequence). V was clipped by 2 bases and J by 4 bases; unmatched bases: 11. CDR3 length equals 16 residues. CDR3 residues: CASSFGVGTVGETQYF. DNA of the CDR3: TGTGCCAGCAGCTTTGGCGTTGGGACAGTGGGAGAGACCCAGTACTTC.

A note on this clonotype: One end of the junction is discordant with germline, which a read error may explain. The gene calls are TRBV29-1 and TRBJ1-1; possible D gene TRBD1, 5 bases. Looked up from germline, CDR1 is SQVTM and CDR2 is ANQGSEA. The CDR3 sequence is 14 residues long. This CDR3 reads CSVQRGQGNTEAFF. As DNA, the CDR3 is TGTAGCGTGCAACGAGGGCAGGGGAACACTGAAGCTTTCTTT.

Points on this clonotype: One junction end does not reproduce the germline sequence, and a read error may be involved. The J gene is TRBJ1-2, the V gene TRBV11-2; D is unclear. The CDR3 contains 15 residues. Germline CDR1 reads SGHAT; CDR2 reads FQNNGV. CDR3 region: CAGSLEDDTFYGYTF. For the CDR3, the DNA is TGCGCCGGCAGCTTAGAAGATGACACGTTCTATGGCTACACCTTC. The full variable domain, completed using reference TRBV11-2 and TRBJ1-2, is EAGVAQSPRYKIIEKRQSVAFWCNPISGHATLYWYQQILGQGPKLLIQFQNNGVVDDSQLPKDRFSAERLKGVDSTLKIQPAKLEDSAVYLCAGSLEDDTFYGYTFGSGTRLTVV.

Points on this clonotype: At one end the junction does not follow the germline gene, possibly because of a read error. The J gene is TRBJ1-1, the V gene TRBV29-1, with D possibly TRBD1 on 5 matching bases. From germline, CDR1 is SQVTM and CDR2 ANQGSEA. The CDR3 covers 12 residues. DNA of the CDR3: TGCAGCGTGGGGACTCTCGCCGCTGAAGCCTTCTTT. This codes for CSVGTLAAEAFF.

About this clonotype itself: A read error is possible here, since a much larger clone lies one base away. The gene calls are TRBV6-1 and TRBJ2-5, with 8 bases aligning to TRBD1. The germline V gene has CDR1 MNHNS and CDR2 SASEGT. The CDR3 is 14 amino acids. V shed 5 bases, J shed 8 bases, and the junction held 10 bases outside the gene matches. The CDR3: CASSPRQGMDTQYF. CDR3 DNA: TGTGCCAGCAGTCCTAGACAGGGGATGGATACCCAGTACTTC.

Notes on this clonotype: The CDR3 ends on some other residue instead of the conserved phenylalanine or tryptophan, so this is likely a read error. This chain links TRBV11-1 with TRBJ2-1; D might be TRBD2 (5 bases). The CDR3 sequence is 15 residues long. From germline, CDR1 is SGHAT and CDR2 FQDESV (reference sequence). The CDR3 loop is CSSSLVGSSYNEQFL. For the CDR3, the DNA is TGTTCCAGCAGCTTAGTAGGGAGCTCCTACAATGAGCAGTTCCTC.

V and J are TRBV11-2 and TRBJ2-3; TRBD2 matches 8 bases. CDR1 SGHAT and CDR2 FQNNGV come from the germline V gene. This CDR3 contains 17 residues. V shed 0 bases, J shed 10 bases, and the junction held 15 bases outside the gene matches. The CDR3 loop is CASSLDPGGGKTNAQYF. In DNA, the CDR3 is TGTGCCAGCAGCTTAGACCCAGGCGGGGGGAAAACAAATGCGCAGTATTTT.

The chain links TRBV28 to TRBJ1-5; no clear D. The CDR3 contains 14 residues. With 3 bases removed from V and 4 bases from J, the gap between germline ends came to 10 bases. Germline CDR1 is MDHEN and CDR2 is SYDVKM. The CDR3 sequence: CASSLSDGNQPQHF. The CDR3 DNA is TGTGCCAGCAGTTTGTCGGACGGAAATCAGCCCCAGCATTTT.

This clonotype has ten or more counts. V and J are TRBV10-3 and TRBJ2-7; D remains unclear. V was pared by 2 bases and J by 5 bases, with 4 bases between. Germline CDR1 ENHRY, CDR2 SYGVKD. The CDR3 is 11 residues long. For the CDR3, the DNA is TGTGCCATCAGTGAGAATGACGAGCAGTACTTC. Amino acid sequence: CAISENDEQYF.